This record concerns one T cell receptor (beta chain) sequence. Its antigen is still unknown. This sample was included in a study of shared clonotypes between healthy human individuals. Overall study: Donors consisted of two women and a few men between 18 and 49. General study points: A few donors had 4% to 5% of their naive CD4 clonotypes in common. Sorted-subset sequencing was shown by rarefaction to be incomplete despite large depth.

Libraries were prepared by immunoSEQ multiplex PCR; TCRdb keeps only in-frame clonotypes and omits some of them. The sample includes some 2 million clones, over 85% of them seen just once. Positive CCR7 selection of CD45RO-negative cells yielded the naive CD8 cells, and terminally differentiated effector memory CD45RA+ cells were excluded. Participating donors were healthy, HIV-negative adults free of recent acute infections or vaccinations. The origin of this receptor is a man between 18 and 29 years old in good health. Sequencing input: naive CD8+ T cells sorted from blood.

The CDR3 DNA follows: TGCGCCAGCAGCCAAGATAGGACTAGCGGGGGATACGAGCAGTACTTC. Protein: CASSQDRTSGGYEQYF. The V and J genes are TRBV4-1 and TRBJ2-7; 13 bases map to TRBD2. CDR1 MGHRA and CDR2 YSYEKL come from the germline V gene. With V trimmed by 0 bases and J by 4 bases, 3 bases remained unmatched. This CDR3 has 16 residues.